This T cell receptor beta chain came from a study of CD8 T cells in ankylosing spondylitis. The study, taken as a whole, reports: Under 10 highly homologous variants formed a TCR beta motif that appeared characteristic of ankylosing spondylitis blood.

The CDR3 has 15 amino acids. Germline V CDR1 and CDR2: MNHEY, SMNVEV (reference sequence). With V trimmed by 4 bases and J by 9 bases, 10 bases remained unmatched. In this sample, this clonotype turned up a few times. Its antigen is undetermined. TCRdb ran MiXCR on the 5' RACE reads and lists one entry per CDR3 protein. Here the sample spans a few hundred thousand distinct CDR3 sequences, 15% to 20% being singletons. The source of this sequence is a male donor with ankylosing spondylitis. The sequenced sample consisted of blood, either unsorted or a sorted T cell fraction (not recorded which). The rearrangement joins TRBV27 to TRBJ2-1, with TRBD2 identical over 9 bases. CDR3 amino acids: CASSSPSSGMVEQFF. The CDR3 DNA sequence: TGTGCCAGCAGTTCACCTTCTAGCGGGATGGTTGAGCAGTTCTTC.